This TCR beta chain was sequenced for a study of blood T cells in healthy people across ages. Isolated per sample were at least 7 million PBMCs. The CDR3 runs to 14 residues. CDR1 is SGDLS, CDR2 YYNGEE, per germline. The V and J ends lost 2 bases and 4 bases respectively, with 12 bases between them. It was with a sample-barcoded 5' primer and a J-beta primer mix that a second PCR of roughly 6 to 12 cycles was run. Each TCR beta cDNA got a 12-nucleotide random molecular identifier. TCRdb redid the calling of the 5' RACE reads with MiXCR, one entry per CDR3 protein. The sample includes some 850,000 distinct CDR3 sequences, 20% to 30% of them seen just once. This same sample was also taken into another study, of T cells of mothers and their children. That work states: Healthy Caucasian mothers, a few in number, and their six children were the donors. All RNA that had been extracted was used for cDNA synthesis at 1.5 ug per 15 ul.

Sequenced: blood. The clonotype comes from a boy aged 5 to 17 in good health. The genes are TRBV9 and TRBJ1-1, with TRBD1 as a possible D gene (6 bases). CDR3 in amino acids: CASSVAGAGTEAFF. CDR3 DNA sequence: TGTGCCAGCAGCGTGGCAGGGGCCGGCACTGAAGCTTTCTTT. The full variable domain, with the rest looked up from reference TRBV9 and TRBJ1-1, is DSGVTQTPKHLITATGQRVTLRCSPRSGDLSVYWYQQSLDQGLQFLIQYYNGEERAKGNILERFSAQQFPDLHSELNLSSLELGDSALYFCASSVAGAGTEAFFGQGTRLTVV.